A selection of T cell receptor beta chains follows, all from one sample in a study of response to subunit inactivated influenza vaccine. TCRdb passed the RT-PCR reads through MiXCR, listing each CDR3 protein once. The data contain about 530,000 distinct CDR3 sequences, about 12% of them singletons. Sequencing used PBMCs from blood, obtained on the day of vaccination. These receptors came from a man in his fifties or sixties who received an inactivated influenza vaccine. Both conserved end residues are part of each CDR3. D genes are given only for firm matches. A clone size is listed for some rows: how often the clone was seen (once, few, many), or a class if it is expanded.

J gene: TRBJ1-4; V gene: TRBV12-3/TRBV12-4; clone size: NA; D gene: NA; CDR3 protein: CASSFQGGFGEKLFF; CDR3 DNA: TGTGCCAGCAGTTTTCAGGGAGGGTTCGGGGAAAAACTGTTTTTT
J gene: TRBJ2-1; V gene: TRBV7-2; clone size: many; D gene: NA; CDR3 protein: CASSPEGGGEGLKFF; CDR3 DNA: TGTGCCAGCAGCCCAGAAGGTGGTGGTGAGGGGTTAAAGTTCTTC
J gene: TRBJ2-7; V gene: TRBV2; clone size: few; D gene: NA; CDR3 protein: CVSSERGSSSYEQYF; CDR3 DNA: TGTGTCAGCAGTGAACGGGGAAGTTCCTCCTACGAGCAGTACTTC
J gene: TRBJ1-3; V gene: TRBV29-1; clone size: NA; D gene: TRBD1; CDR3 protein: CSVGTGRGTIYF; CDR3 DNA: TGCAGCGTCGGGACAGGGCGAGGCACCATATATTTT
J gene: TRBJ1-2; V gene: TRBV11-2; clone size: NA; D gene: TRBD1; CDR3 protein: CASSLGAGVDRGYGYTF; CDR3 DNA: TGTGCCAGCAGCTTAGGGGCCGGCGTGGACAGGGGGTATGGCTACACCTTC
J gene: TRBJ2-1; V gene: TRBV11-2; clone size: few; D gene: TRBD2; CDR3 protein: CASSLEPGLRRKNEQFF; CDR3 DNA: TGTGCCAGCAGCTTAGAACCGGGACTAAGGAGAAAGAATGAGCAGTTCTTC
J gene: TRBJ2-7; V gene: TRBV12-3/TRBV12-4; clone size: few; D gene: NA; CDR3 protein: CASSLRGVGEQYF; CDR3 DNA: TGTGCCAGCAGTTTAAGAGGGGTAGGGGAGCAGTACTTC
J gene: TRBJ2-4; V gene: TRBV6-5; clone size: NA; D gene: NA; CDR3 protein: CASSYDSGIQYF; CDR3 DNA: TGTGCCAGCAGTTACGACAGCGGCATTCAGTACTTC
J gene: TRBJ2-5; V gene: TRBV27; clone size: NA; D gene: NA; CDR3 protein: CASSLYSIGETQYF; CDR3 DNA: TGTGCCAGCAGTTTATATAGTATTGGGGAGACCCAGTACTTC
J gene: TRBJ2-7; V gene: TRBV6-5; clone size: once; D gene: NA; CDR3 protein: CASTYLGQDSYEQYF; CDR3 DNA: TGTGCCAGCACATACTTGGGACAAGACTCCTACGAGCAGTACTTC
J gene: TRBJ2-7; V gene: TRBV3-1; clone size: many; D gene: TRBD2; CDR3 protein: CASSQSSGMRNEQYF; CDR3 DNA: TGTGCCAGCAGCCAATCTAGCGGGATGCGAAACGAGCAGTACTTC
J gene: TRBJ2-1; V gene: TRBV6-2/TRBV6-3; clone size: few; D gene: NA; CDR3 protein: CASTLGGDPPNEQFF; CDR3 DNA: TGTGCCAGCACTTTAGGGGGAGACCCCCCAAATGAGCAGTTCTTC
J gene: TRBJ2-3; V gene: TRBV7-2; clone size: NA; D gene: TRBD2; CDR3 protein: CASSHHRTSGGVDTQYF; CDR3 DNA: TGTGCCAGCAGCCACCACAGGACTAGCGGGGGGGTAGATACGCAGTATTTT
J gene: TRBJ1-2; V gene: TRBV4-2; clone size: many; D gene: TRBD1; CDR3 protein: CASSQGQGLGYGYTF; CDR3 DNA: TGTGCCAGCAGCCAAGGACAGGGATTAGGCTATGGCTACACCTTC
J gene: TRBJ2-5; V gene: TRBV12-3/TRBV12-4; clone size: NA; D gene: TRBD1; CDR3 protein: CASRPGTGVLSQYF; CDR3 DNA: TGTGCCAGCAGGCCCGGGACAGGGGTCTTGTCCCAGTACTTC
J gene: TRBJ2-4; V gene: TRBV12-3/TRBV12-4; clone size: NA; D gene: TRBD1; CDR3 protein: CASGQGNKNIQYF; CDR3 DNA: TGTGCCAGCGGACAGGGGAACAAAAACATTCAGTACTTC
J gene: TRBJ2-1; V gene: TRBV18; clone size: few; D gene: TRBD2; CDR3 protein: CATQDVGGDNEQFF; CDR3 DNA: TGTGCCACCCAAGACGTGGGAGGGGACAATGAGCAGTTCTTC
J gene: TRBJ2-1; V gene: TRBV7-2; clone size: NA; D gene: TRBD1; CDR3 protein: CASSHRDRDNEQFF; CDR3 DNA: TGTGCCAGCAGCCACCGGGACAGGGACAATGAGCAGTTCTTC
J gene: TRBJ2-5; V gene: TRBV7-6; clone size: few; D gene: NA; CDR3 protein: CASSARNRQYF; CDR3 DNA: TGTGCCAGCAGCGCTCGGAACAGACAGTACTTC
J gene: TRBJ2-3; V gene: TRBV20-1; clone size: NA; D gene: NA; CDR3 protein: CSARDTRATTTDTQYF; CDR3 DNA: TGCAGTGCTAGAGATACCAGGGCAACTACCACAGATACGCAGTATTTT
J gene: TRBJ2-1; V gene: TRBV12-3/TRBV12-4; clone size: few; D gene: NA; CDR3 protein: CASARTGGANNEQFF; CDR3 DNA: TGTGCCAGCGCTCGGACGGGGGGCGCAAACAATGAGCAGTTCTTC
J gene: TRBJ1-1; V gene: TRBV30; clone size: NA; D gene: NA; CDR3 protein: CAWSPSPARDTEAFF; CDR3 DNA: TGTGCCTGGAGTCCCTCCCCTGCGAGGGACACTGAAGCTTTCTTT
J gene: TRBJ2-6; V gene: TRBV7-8; clone size: NA; D gene: NA; CDR3 protein: CSSSLREGRFAGANVLTF; CDR3 DNA: TGTTCCAGCAGCTTACGGGAAGGAAGATTCGCTGGGGCCAACGTCCTGACTTTC
J gene: TRBJ2-7; V gene: TRBV5-5; clone size: NA; D gene: NA; CDR3 protein: CASSFSFSPLGEQYF; CDR3 DNA: TGTGCCAGCAGTTTCTCTTTTTCACCCCTCGGAGAGCAGTACTTC
J gene: TRBJ2-1; V gene: TRBV18; clone size: NA; D gene: TRBD2; CDR3 protein: CASSPAEGLADDEQFF; CDR3 DNA: TGTGCCAGCTCACCGGCAGAGGGACTAGCAGATGATGAGCAGTTCTTC
J gene: TRBJ2-7; V gene: TRBV13; clone size: many; D gene: NA; CDR3 protein: CASSFPGSYEQYF; CDR3 DNA: TGTGCCAGCAGCTTCCCCGGATCCTACGAGCAGTACTTC